Each of the 18 T cell receptor beta chains below was sequenced from the same sample in a study of CD4 T cells in relation to SARS-CoV-2 and coronaviruses. These receptors lack a known antigen. Libraries were prepared by immunoSEQ multiplex PCR; TCRdb keeps only in-frame clonotypes and omits some of them. The sample lists about 24,000 clones, around 74% seen once, with around 12% in the top ten. Before the COVID-19 pandemic, during about 2011-2019, CD4+ T cells were taken from unexposed donors. After about 11 days of culture, CD4+ T cells were isolated. The material sequenced was CD4+ T cells from PBMCs, cultured in vitro. All receptors derive from a human donor in good health.

This sequence joins TRBV25-1 and TRBJ2-1, with TRBD2 matching 12 bases. CDR1 is MGHDK, CDR2 SYGVNS, per germline. Germline trimming cut 5 bases from V and 4 bases from J; bases unmatched to any gene: 3. This CDR3 spans 15 amino acids. In DNA, the CDR3 is TGTGCCAGCAGTACTACTAGCGGGAGGTACAATGAGCAGTTCTTC. Residues: CASSTTSGRYNEQFF.

This clone has a handful of counts. The CDR3 protein is CASSWGTGGIYEQYF. The DNA for the CDR3 is TGCGCCAGCAGCTGGGGGACAGGGGGAATCTACGAGCAGTACTTC. The genes are TRBV5-1 and TRBJ2-7; TRBD1 matches 11 bases. The CDR3 extends over 15 amino acids. V gave up 3 bases and J gave up 3 bases; unmatched junction bases: 5. Germline V gene lookup returns CDR1 SGHRS and CDR2 YFSETQ.

This chain connects TRBV19 to TRBJ2-4, with 10 bases lining up with TRBD2. The CDR3 sequence is 16 residues long. Per germline, CDR1 LNHDA and CDR2 SQIVND (reference sequence). The V and J ends lost 5 bases and 8 bases, in that order; junction bases with no gene match: 12. For the CDR3, the DNA is TGTGCCAGTAGTCGGAGCGGGAGGGCCTCGGAGGACATTCAGTACTTC. As protein: CASSRSGRASEDIQYF.

The rearrangement joins TRBV3-1 (or the pseudogene TRBV3-2) to TRBJ2-7, with TRBD1 as a possible D gene (6 bases). Germline CDR1 and CDR2: LGHDT and YNNKEL (reference sequence). The V end lost 5 bases, the J end lost 6 bases, and 17 bases lay between the germline ends. The CDR3 is made up of 14 amino acids. The CDR3 DNA reads TGTGCCAGCAGCAGCAACAGGGTGGCCTCCGAGCAGTACTTC. The encoded protein is CASSSNRVASEQYF.

This clone appeared a few times. V usage is TRBV19 and J usage is TRBJ2-7; the D is unclear. V dropped 4 bases and J dropped 1 base, with 14 bases sitting between them. The CDR3 is made up of 15 amino acids. Per the germline V gene, CDR1 is LNHDA and CDR2 is SQIVND (reference sequence). Here the CDR3 DNA reads TGTGCCAGTAGTAAATCAACGAGGCTTTCCTACGAGCAGTACTTC. Protein sequence: CASSKSTRLSYEQYF.

The rearrangement joins TRBV14 to TRBJ2-3; 14 nucleotides line up with TRBD2. The CDR3 contains 16 residues. Germline V gene lookup returns CDR1 SGHDN and CDR2 FVKESK. The ends lost 3 bases at V and 6 bases at J; junction bases unmatched: 5. The DNA of the CDR3 is TGTGCCAGCAGCCAGGGACTAGCGGGAGTGGGTGATACGCAGTATTTT. Its protein product is CASSQGLAGVGDTQYF.

The rearrangement links TRBV20-1 to TRBJ1-1; D uncertain. This CDR3 is built from 11 residues. CDR1 and CDR2 from the germline V gene are DFQATT and SNEGSKA (reference sequence). The ends were cut back, 7 bases at V and 0 bases at J, with 6 bases in the middle. In nucleotides, the CDR3 is TGCAGTGGGGATATGAACACTGAAGCTTTCTTT. Translated, it gives CSGDMNTEAFF.

The chain uses TRBV18 and TRBJ1-6, with no clear D. Germline V lookup: CDR1 KGHSH, CDR2 LQKENI. The CDR3 loop spans 14 amino acids. Trimming pared 8 bases from V and 10 bases from J, leaving 18 bases between. The CDR3 coding sequence is TGTGCCAGCACGTACATCGAGGGCGGGTCACCCCTCCACTTT. Its protein is CASTYIEGGSPLHF.

The rearrangement joins TRBV5-1 to TRBJ2-2; D remains ambiguous. CDR1 and CDR2 (germline): SGHRS, YFSETQ. V was shortened by 0 bases and J by 8 bases, with 5 bases between the two germline ends. There are 12 residues in the CDR3. CDR3 loop: CASSLDGGELFF. As DNA, the CDR3 is TGCGCCAGCAGCTTGGATGGAGGGGAGCTGTTTTTT.

The gene calls are TRBV27 and TRBJ2-1, with D unresolved. Trimming removed 6 bases from V and 7 bases from J, with 7 bases in between. Germline CDR1 and CDR2: MNHEY and SMNVEV (reference sequence). The CDR3 has 11 residues. CDR3 amino acids: CASRLGNEQFF. The CDR3 bases are TGTGCCAGCAGACTGGGGAATGAGCAGTTCTTC.

The chain couples TRBV27 to TRBJ1-5; perhaps TRBD1 as D (6 bases). CDR3 length equals 15 residues. V was shortened by 3 bases and J by 3 bases, with 12 bases between the two germline ends. Germline assignment: CDR1 MNHEY and CDR2 SMNVEV (reference sequence). The CDR3, as DNA: TGTGCCAGCAGTTTTTCGACAGGCGCCAATCAGCCCCAGCATTTT. This codes for CASSFSTGANQPQHF.

The chain joins TRBV7-2 to TRBJ1-1, with a possible D match to TRBD1 (6 bases). The length of the CDR3 is 12 residues. V shed 5 bases and J shed 9 bases, with 13 bases lying between them. CDR1 is SGHTA, CDR2 FQGNSA, per germline. CDR3 sequence reads: CASSPADRKAFF. The CDR3 nucleotides are TGTGCCAGCAGCCCTGCGGACAGAAAAGCTTTCTTT.

The rearrangement uses TRBV30 and TRBJ1-4; perhaps TRBD1 as D (6 bases). V shed 4 bases and J shed 12 bases, with 18 bases lying between them. Germline CDR1 is GTSNPN and CDR2 is SVGIG (reference sequence). The CDR3 loop spans 13 amino acids. CDR3 loop: CAWIALGAGELFF. In DNA, the CDR3 is TGTGCCTGGATCGCCCTGGGGGCCGGGGAACTGTTTTTT.

The chain couples TRBV19 to TRBJ2-2; tentative D call: TRBD2 (6 bases). This CDR3 is 16 amino acids long. CDR1 is LNHDA and CDR2 is SQIVND in the germline V gene (reference sequence). V lost 2 bases and J 6 bases, leaving 16 bases between the germline ends. The CDR3, as DNA: TGTGCCAGTAGTATATTGGCTGGGCGGGAAGCCGGGGAGCTGTTTTTT. Translation: CASSILAGREAGELFF.

The rearrangement uses TRBV4-1 and TRBJ2-7, with 9 bases aligning to TRBD1. The CDR3 is made up of 16 amino acids. CDR1 is MGHRA and CDR2 is YSYEKL in the germline V gene. Trimming at V came to 0 bases and at J to 1 base, leaving 4 bases not matched to a gene. The CDR3 protein is CASSQDRGTGSYEQYF. CDR3 DNA: TGCGCCAGCAGCCAAGATCGGGGGACAGGGTCCTACGAGCAGTACTTC.

This clone is a singleton in its sample. V usage is TRBV5-1 and J usage is TRBJ2-7; the D is unclear. Germline assignment: CDR1 SGHRS and CDR2 YFSETQ. Trimming left V 0 bases short and J 3 bases short, with 7 bases between. This CDR3 comprises 13 residues. The CDR3 here is CASSLDNFYEQYF. The CDR3 DNA follows: TGCGCCAGCAGCTTGGATAACTTCTACGAGCAGTACTTC. The variable domain in full, with the rest retrieved from reference TRBV5-1 and TRBJ2-7, is KAGVTQTPRYLIKTRGQQVTLSCSPISGHRSVSWYQQTPGQGLQFLFEYFSETQRNKGNFPGRFSGRQFSNSRSEMNVSTLELGDSALYLCASSLDNFYEQYFGPGTRLTVT.

CDR3 sequence: CASSLGLSMALEAFF. The DNA of the CDR3 is TGCGCCAGCAGCCTTGGGCTATCTATGGCTTTGGAAGCTTTCTTT. J is TRBJ1-1 and V is TRBV4-1; D is unresolved. Germline CDR1 and CDR2: MGHRA and YSYEKL. V was trimmed by 4 bases and J by 8 bases, leaving 20 bases between them. This CDR3 has 15 amino acids.

This chain uses TRBV10-1 with TRBJ1-1; 8 bases align to TRBD1. The CDR3 sequence is 14 residues long. Germline V gene sequence: CDR1 WNHNN, CDR2 SYGVQD (reference sequence). After removal of 6 bases from V and 4 bases from J, the junction contained 7 bases not matched to a gene. For the CDR3, the DNA is TGCGCCAGCAGCGCCGGGACAGGAGGCACTGAAGCTTTCTTT. Its translation: CASSAGTGGTEAFF.